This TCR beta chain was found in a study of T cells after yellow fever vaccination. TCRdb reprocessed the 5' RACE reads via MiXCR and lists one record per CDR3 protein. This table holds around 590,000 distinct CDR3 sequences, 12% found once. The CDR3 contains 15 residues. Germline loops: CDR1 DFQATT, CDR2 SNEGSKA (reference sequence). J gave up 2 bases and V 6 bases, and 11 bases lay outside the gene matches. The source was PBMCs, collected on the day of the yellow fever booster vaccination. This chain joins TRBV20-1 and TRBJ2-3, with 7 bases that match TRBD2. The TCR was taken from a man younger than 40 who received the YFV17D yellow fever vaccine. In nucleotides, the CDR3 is TGCAGTGCCACCGTCGCGGGAGAGGACACAGATACGCAGTATTTT. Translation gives CSATVAGEDTDTQYF.